These 8 T cell receptor beta chains came from one sample sequenced in a study of glioma-infiltrating T cells. TCR alpha and beta CDR3 regions were amplified from RNA using iRepertoire nested multiplex PCR. TCRdb recomputed calls from the multiplex PCR reads with MiXCR, one row per CDR3 protein. The table records about 110,000 distinct CDR3 sequences, about 25% of them present only once. The sample was glioma tissue, nonneoplastic brain tissue, or PBMCs (not recorded which). The receptor source for this set is a human donor with low-grade glioma or glioblastoma, undergoing nonglioma brain surgery, or in good health (not recorded which).

A note on this clonotype: A much bigger clone sits one base away, suggesting this may be a read error. The rearrangement uses TRBV19 and TRBJ2-3; 7 bases fit TRBD1. The CDR3 length is 13 residues. Looked up from germline, CDR1 is LNHDA and CDR2 is SQIVND (reference sequence). CDR3 in DNA: TGTGCCAGTAGTATTATGACAGGGTCATCCTCACGATTT. As protein: CASSIMTGSSSRF.

As to this clonotype: Possible read error: a much larger clone is one base away. V is TRBV20-1 and J is TRBJ2-7; D possibly corresponds to TRBD2 (5 bases). The V gene's germline CDR1 is DFQATT and CDR2 SNEGSKA (reference sequence). This CDR3 has 13 residues. Trimming removed 6 bases from V and 5 bases from J, with 17 bases in between. The chain's CDR3 is CSAQRGSIHEQYF. Here the CDR3 DNA reads TGCAGTGCCCAACGAGGGAGCATCCACGAGCAGTACTTC.

This clonotype was seen a handful of times. This chain links TRBV12-3 or TRBV12-4 with TRBJ2-3, with a weak D call TRBD1 (6 bases). There are 13 residues in the CDR3. Trimming removed 5 bases at V and 6 bases at J, with 12 bases between. The CDR3 region has the DNA TGTGCCAGCAGTCCAATCCAGGGGGATACGCAGTATTTT. Its protein is CASSPIQGDTQYF.

This clonotype was picked up many times. V gene TRBV2 combines with J gene TRBJ2-5, with 9 bases matching TRBD1. The junction had 7 bases not matched to a gene; V was cut back by 6 bases and J by 5 bases. The CDR3 covers 14 residues. Per the germline V gene, CDR1 is SNHLY and CDR2 is FYNNEI. CDR3 protein: CASSSDRGDETQYF. The CDR3 region has the DNA TGTGCCAGCAGCTCGGACAGGGGTGATGAGACCCAGTACTTC.

Concerning this clonotype itself: Germline is not matched at one junction end, which may reflect a read error. The V and J genes are TRBV12-5 and TRBJ2-6, with D possibly matching TRBD2 (7 bases). Per germline, CDR1 LGHNT and CDR2 FRNRAP. The CDR3 has 14 residues. CDR3 sequence reads: CASGLDSGANVLAF. For the CDR3, the DNA is TGTGCTAGTGGCTTGGACAGCGGGGCCAACGTCCTGGCTTTC.

About this clonotype itself: This may be a read error: a much more frequent sequence differs by one nucleotide. The V gene is TRBV18, the J gene TRBJ1-2; TRBD1 might be the D (6 bases). Trimming shortened V by 4 bases and J by 3 bases, and 18 bases separated the two germline ends. This CDR3 spans 16 amino acids. The germline gives CDR1 KGHSH, CDR2 LQKENI. Here the CDR3 reads CASSLIRGATDYGYTF. The CDR3 nucleotides are TGTGCCAGCTCACTAATACGGGGGGCAACGGACTATGGCTACACCTTC.

Judged by abundance, this clonotype is medium-sized. This rearrangement joins TRBV6-2 or TRBV6-3 to TRBJ2-7; TRBD1 matches at 9 bases. The V gene end was trimmed by 1 base and the J gene end by 3 bases; junction bases not matched to a gene: 4. CDR1 MNHEY and CDR2 SVGEGT come from the germline V gene. The CDR3 sequence is 15 residues long. The DNA of the CDR3 is TGTGCCAGCAGTTACTTCCGGGACAGGGACTACGAGCAGTACTTC. Translating it yields CASSYFRDRDYEQYF.

V gene TRBV18 combines with J gene TRBJ2-1, with D perhaps matching TRBD2 (5 bases). V dropped 5 bases and J dropped 8 bases, with 10 bases sitting between them. Germline values: CDR1 KGHSH, CDR2 LQKENI. The CDR3 has 12 amino acids. In DNA form, the CDR3 reads TGTGCCAGCTCAGCAGAGGGCGATGAGCAGTTCTTC. Translating gives CASSAEGDEQFF. Based on the CDR3 plus reference TRBV18 and TRBJ2-1, the full variable domain is NAGVMQNPRHLVRRRGQEARLRCSPMKGHSHVYWYRQLPEEGLKFMVYLQKENIIDESGMPKERFSAEFPKEGPSILRIQQVVRGDSAAYFCASSAEGDEQFFGPGTRLTVL.